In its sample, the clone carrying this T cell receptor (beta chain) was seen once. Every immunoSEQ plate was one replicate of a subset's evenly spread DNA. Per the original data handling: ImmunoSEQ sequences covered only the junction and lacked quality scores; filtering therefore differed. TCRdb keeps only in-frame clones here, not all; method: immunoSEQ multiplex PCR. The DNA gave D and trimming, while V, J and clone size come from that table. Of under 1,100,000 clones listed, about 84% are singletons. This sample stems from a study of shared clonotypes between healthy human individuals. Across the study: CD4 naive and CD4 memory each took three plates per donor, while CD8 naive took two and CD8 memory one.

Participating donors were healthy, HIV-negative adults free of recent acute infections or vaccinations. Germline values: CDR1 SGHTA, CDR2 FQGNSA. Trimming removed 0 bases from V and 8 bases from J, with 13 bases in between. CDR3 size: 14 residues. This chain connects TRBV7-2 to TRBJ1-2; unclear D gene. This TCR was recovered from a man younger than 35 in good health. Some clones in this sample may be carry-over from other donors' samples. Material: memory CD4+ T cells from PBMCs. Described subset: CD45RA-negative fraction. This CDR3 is CASSLAGWRGGYTF. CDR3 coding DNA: TGTGCCAGCAGCTTAGCGGGATGGAGAGGCGGCTACACCTTC.